This paragraph reports one TCR beta chain. Amplification used 60 Vbeta primers and 13 Jbeta primers. Generated by immunoSEQ multiplex PCR, the TCRdb table keeps only in-frame clones and is missing some. The data contain 100,000 to 150,000 clones, about 80% of them singletons. This sample stems from a study of cytomegalovirus exposure and HLA in healthy donors. Study-level information: Genotyping of under 500 donors showed that around 86% belonged to the Caucasian-associated ancestry cluster.

Germline V gene sequence: CDR1 SQVTM, CDR2 ANQGSEA. The CDR3 consists of 12 residues. Trimming stripped 4 bases from V and 5 bases from J, with 9 bases between. The material sequenced was PBMCs. This TCR came from a man between 35 and 55 years old in good health and CMV-seronegative. The rearrangement uses TRBV29-1 and TRBJ2-1; D not resolved. The CDR3 sequence is CSVVQLNNEQFF. In nucleotides, the CDR3 is TGCAGCGTTGTGCAACTAAACAATGAGCAGTTCTTC.